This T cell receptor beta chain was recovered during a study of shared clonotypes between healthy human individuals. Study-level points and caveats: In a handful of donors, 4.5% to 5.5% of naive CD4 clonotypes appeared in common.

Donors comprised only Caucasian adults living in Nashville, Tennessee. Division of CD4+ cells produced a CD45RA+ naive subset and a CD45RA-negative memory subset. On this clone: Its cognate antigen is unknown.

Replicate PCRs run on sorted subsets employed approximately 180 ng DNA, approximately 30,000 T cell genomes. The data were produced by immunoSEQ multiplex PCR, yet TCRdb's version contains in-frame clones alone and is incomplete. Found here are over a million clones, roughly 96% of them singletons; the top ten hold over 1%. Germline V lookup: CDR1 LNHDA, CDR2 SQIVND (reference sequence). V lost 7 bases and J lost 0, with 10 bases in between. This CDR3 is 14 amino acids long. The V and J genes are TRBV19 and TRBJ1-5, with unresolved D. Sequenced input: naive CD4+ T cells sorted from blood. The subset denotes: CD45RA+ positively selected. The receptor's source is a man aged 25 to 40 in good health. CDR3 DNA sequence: TGTGCCAGTAAGGGTCTATATAGCAATCAGCCCCAGCATTTT. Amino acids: CASKGLYSNQPQHF.